Below, 26 T cell receptor beta chains from the same sample are listed, as sequenced in a study of vaccination effects on CD4 cells after COVID-19. Antigen specificity for these receptors is unknown. Antigen-specific CD4+ T cells were expanded with viral peptide pools in the ViraFEST assay before sequencing. When 10 to 11 days of culture had elapsed, CD4+ T cells were isolated. All participants had two doses of either the BNT162b2 or mRNA-1273 vaccine. Repertoires were generated with immunoSEQ multiplex PCR, while TCRdb's copy carries only in-frame clones and drops some. Among around 26,000 clones listed, around 70% were seen once. Specimen: CD4+ T cells from PBMCs cultured with SARS-CoV-2 spike peptides, collected after COVID-19 vaccination. Every receptor here comes from a human donor who received a COVID-19 vaccine.

This chain uses TRBV19 with TRBJ2-2; possible D gene TRBD1, 6 bases. The CDR3 sequence is 16 residues long. Germline V gene sequence: CDR1 LNHDA, CDR2 SQIVND (reference sequence). The V and J ends lost 3 bases and 0 bases respectively, with 11 bases between them. The chain's CDR3 is CASSILGTTNTGELFF. The CDR3, as DNA: TGTGCCAGTAGTATCCTCGGGACAACGAACACCGGGGAGCTGTTTTTT.

DNA for the CDR3: TGCGCCAGCAGCAGTCTAGCGGGAGTGAAGGATGAGCAGTTCTTC. Its translation: CASSSLAGVKDEQFF. The chain combines TRBV5-1 with TRBJ2-1, with TRBD2 identical over 10 bases. CDR1 and CDR2 (germline): SGHRS, YFSETQ. The V segment lost 4 bases and the J segment 8 bases; nucleotides outside the gene matches: 9. This CDR3 contains 15 residues. Drawing the rest from reference TRBV5-1 and TRBJ2-1, the complete variable domain is KAGVTQTPRYLIKTRGQQVTLSCSPISGHRSVSWYQQTPGQGLQFLFEYFSETQRNKGNFPGRFSGRQFSNSRSEMNVSTLELGDSALYLCASSSLAGVKDEQFFGPGTRLTVL.

The V and J genes are TRBV4-1 and TRBJ2-6; a possible D gene is TRBD1 (6 bases). CDR1 and CDR2 from the germline V gene are MGHRA and YSYEKL. CDR3 length: 16 residues. Trimming cost V 2 bases and J 5 bases, with 13 bases left between them. As DNA, the CDR3 is TGCGCCAGCAGCCAAAACGGCCGGGACAGGGCCAACGTCCTGACTTTC. Translation: CASSQNGRDRANVLTF.

This clone was found a few times. The genes are TRBV25-1 and TRBJ1-2; D is undetermined. This CDR3 comprises 16 residues. V was pared by 0 bases and J by 5 bases, with 16 bases between. CDR1 is MGHDK and CDR2 is SYGVNS in the germline V gene. The CDR3, as DNA: TGTGCCAGCAGTGAATATAATGCGGGCCTCGGGTATGGCTACACCTTC. Protein sequence: CASSEYNAGLGYGYTF.

CDR3 bases: TGTGCCAGCTCACCTGACAGCCGCACAGATACGCAGTATTTT. Translated, it gives CASSPDSRTDTQYF. The chain recombines TRBV18 with TRBJ2-3, with a possible D match to TRBD1 (5 bases). The CDR3 runs 14 residues. Germline V CDR1 and CDR2: KGHSH, LQKENI. Trimming pared 3 bases from V and 1 base from J, leaving 8 bases between.

This clone was detected only a few times. The V and J genes are TRBV4-1 and TRBJ2-2; D gene unclear. The CDR3 is made up of 16 amino acids. Per the germline V gene, CDR1 is MGHRA and CDR2 is YSYEKL. Trimming cost V 0 bases and J 5 bases, with 13 bases left between them. The DNA for the CDR3 is TGCGCCAGCAGCCAAGATCTGCATCTTCAGACCGGGGAGCTGTTTTTT. Protein sequence: CASSQDLHLQTGELFF.

The V gene is TRBV5-6, the J gene TRBJ2-2; 7 positions agree with TRBD1. With V trimmed by 3 bases and J by 3 bases, 5 bases remained unmatched. Germline-derived CDR1 and CDR2 are SGHDT and YYEEEE. The CDR3 length is 15 residues. CDR3 nucleotide sequence: TGTGCCAGCAGCTCATACGACAGGGACACCGGGGAGCTGTTTTTT. It encodes CASSSYDRDTGELFF.

The V call is TRBV7-8, the J call TRBJ2-3; D gene unclear. Germline V gene sequence: CDR1 SGHVS, CDR2 FQNEAQ. This CDR3 has 11 amino acids. The V gene lost 3 bases and the J gene lost 4 bases, with 2 bases spanning the gap. For the CDR3, the DNA is TGTGCCAGCAGCTTGCCAGATACGCAGTATTTT. Translation: CASSLPDTQYF.

The chain uses TRBV11-2 and TRBJ1-2; D is unclear. CDR3 length equals 16 residues. Germline CDR1 and CDR2: SGHAT and FQNNGV. The V end lost 4 bases, the J end lost 4 bases, and 19 bases lay between the germline ends. In DNA form, the CDR3 reads TGTGCCAGCAGCTCTCTTTTGGGGTTGTCAACCTATGGCTACACCTTC. It is translated as CASSSLLGLSTYGYTF. The entire variable domain, with the rest obtained from reference TRBV11-2 and TRBJ1-2, is as follows: EAGVAQSPRYKIIEKRQSVAFWCNPISGHATLYWYQQILGQGPKLLIQFQNNGVVDDSQLPKDRFSAERLKGVDSTLKIQPAKLEDSAVYLCASSSLLGLSTYGYTFGSGTRLTVV.

The chain couples TRBV29-1 to TRBJ2-7; 7 bases align to TRBD2. This CDR3 spans 15 amino acids. V shed 1 base and J 0 bases; nucleotides not matched to a gene: 6. The germline gives CDR1 SQVTM, CDR2 ANQGSEA. Here the CDR3 reads CSVEGRRGSSYEQYF. CDR3 in DNA: TGCAGCGTTGAAGGGCGGCGCGGGAGCTCCTACGAGCAGTACTTC.

This clone was seen more than once but under ten times. The chain is built from TRBV4-1 and TRBJ2-1, with D hard to call. V was clipped by 4 bases and J by 7 bases, with 8 bases between them. CDR1 is MGHRA, CDR2 YSYEKL, per germline. The CDR3 runs 12 residues. CDR3: CASSPPTNEQFF. As DNA, the CDR3 is TGCGCCAGCAGCCCTCCTACAAATGAGCAGTTCTTC.

This clone was counted between two and nine times. This sequence joins TRBV10-2 and TRBJ1-1, with 7 bases fitting TRBD1. V dropped 4 bases and J dropped 1; count of bases not matched to a gene: 3. Germline assignment: CDR1 WSHSY and CDR2 SAAADI. The CDR3 loop spans 14 amino acids. The CDR3 region is CASSGQGTNTEAFF. The CDR3 DNA follows: TGCGCCAGCAGTGGACAGGGCACGAACACTGAAGCTTTCTTT.

There are a few counts of this clone. The chain links TRBV9 to TRBJ2-1; D gene unclear. This CDR3 comprises 14 residues. Germline V gene sequence: CDR1 SGDLS, CDR2 YYNGEE. The V gene lost 3 bases and the J gene lost 4 bases, with 11 bases spanning the gap. In nucleotides, the CDR3 is TGTGCCAGCAGCGCAGTTGGTGGGTACAATGAGCAGTTCTTC. Its protein is CASSAVGGYNEQFF.

The chain carries TRBV4-1 and TRBJ2-1, with 12 bases aligning to TRBD2. The CDR3 runs 15 residues. V trimming: 3 bases; J trimming: 6 bases; junction bases outside the gene matches: 3. The V gene's germline CDR1 is MGHRA and CDR2 YSYEKL. The CDR3 protein is CASSQLGLAGNEQFF. As DNA, the CDR3 is TGCGCCAGCAGCCAGCTGGGACTAGCGGGCAATGAGCAGTTCTTC.

The V call is TRBV6-1, the J call TRBJ1-6; 7 nucleotides agree with TRBD1. V shed 2 bases and J 8 bases; nucleotides not matched to a gene: 6. CDR3 length: 15 residues. Germline V gives CDR1 MNHNS, CDR2 SASEGT. The CDR3 protein is CASSESWTGDSPLHF. The CDR3 DNA reads as TGTGCCAGCAGTGAATCTTGGACAGGTGATTCACCCCTCCACTTT.

In this sample, this clone turned up once. The chain carries TRBV7-9 and TRBJ1-6, with unresolved D. The CDR3 runs 14 residues. The germline V and J ends were trimmed by 3 bases and 6 bases, with 9 bases remaining between them. Germline CDR1 SEHNR, CDR2 FQNEAQ (reference sequence). The CDR3 DNA reads TGTGCCAGCAGCTTGATTCAGTCTAATTCACCCCTCCACTTT. Amino acid sequence: CASSLIQSNSPLHF.

The CDR3 sequence is CASSHLSQPQHF. As DNA, the CDR3 is TGTGCCAGCAGCCATTTAAGTCAGCCCCAGCATTTT. The chain is built from TRBV3-1 (or the pseudogene TRBV3-2) and TRBJ1-5; no firm D call. The CDR3 runs 12 residues. Trimming removed 3 bases at V and 6 bases at J, with 6 bases between. CDR1 and CDR2 from the germline V gene are LGHDT and YNNKEL (reference sequence).

The chain recombines TRBV5-5 with TRBJ2-7; D is unclear. CDR1 is SGHKS and CDR2 is YYEKEE in the germline V gene (reference sequence). The CDR3 is 12 residues long. The ends were cut back, 3 bases at V and 3 bases at J, with 7 bases in the middle. The CDR3 here is CASSSGGYEQYF. For the CDR3, the DNA is TGTGCCAGCAGCTCGGGTGGCTACGAGCAGTACTTC.

The chain couples TRBV11-3 to TRBJ2-2; 7 nucleotides align to TRBD1. Trimming cost V 5 bases and J 4 bases; bases outside gene matches: 4. Per germline, CDR1 SGHNT and CDR2 YENEEA. There are 14 residues in the CDR3. The CDR3: CASSLGQSTGELFF. Here the CDR3 DNA reads TGTGCCAGCAGCCTGGGACAGTCCACCGGGGAGCTGTTTTTT.

V usage is TRBV29-1 and J usage is TRBJ1-2; the match to TRBD1 covers 11 bases. The germline gives CDR1 SQVTM, CDR2 ANQGSEA. J was trimmed by 7 bases and V by 4 bases; bases with no gene match: 14. The CDR3 is made up of 16 amino acids. The CDR3 here is CSVGWGRGQGAGGYTF. In DNA form, the CDR3 reads TGCAGCGTTGGTTGGGGAAGAGGACAGGGGGCGGGTGGCTACACCTTC.

This chain uses TRBV7-8 with TRBJ1-1; D perhaps matches TRBD1 (6 bases). The germline CDR1 and CDR2 sequences are SGHVS and FQNEAQ. The CDR3 covers 17 residues. The V gene lost 0 bases and the J gene lost 3 bases, with 17 bases spanning the gap. CDR3 region: CASSLAVSGKGDTEAFF. The DNA of the CDR3 is TGTGCCAGCAGCTTAGCGGTTTCGGGGAAGGGGGACACTGAAGCTTTCTTT.

J is TRBJ1-5 and V is TRBV5-1; 7 bases align to TRBD1. V lost 4 bases to trimming and J lost 7 bases; unmatched junction nucleotides: 8. The CDR3 is 14 amino acids. Germline CDR1 and CDR2: SGHRS and YFSETQ. The CDR3 DNA reads as TGCGCCAGCAGCACAGGGGATGAGGGACAGCCCCAGCATTTT. Its protein product is CASSTGDEGQPQHF.

The chain has TRBV6-4 and TRBJ1-2; no clear D. Looked up from germline, CDR1 is MRHNA and CDR2 is SNTAGT. There are 14 residues in the CDR3. The V and J ends lost 5 bases and 3 bases respectively, with 13 bases between them. The CDR3 loop reads CASSSSAGYYGYTF. Written as DNA, the CDR3 is TGTGCCAGCAGTTCAAGCGCCGGATACTATGGCTACACCTTC.

The rearrangement joins TRBV3-1 (or the pseudogene TRBV3-2) to TRBJ1-2; D remains unclear. V was trimmed by 0 bases and J by 6 bases, leaving 11 bases between them. The length of the CDR3 is 14 residues. From germline, CDR1 is LGHDT and CDR2 YNNKEL (reference sequence). The CDR3, as DNA: TGTGCCAGCAGCCAAGAAGGGTTGGGGAATGGCTACACCTTC. Translated, it gives CASSQEGLGNGYTF.

By share, this clone counts as large. The chain uses TRBV10-1 and TRBJ2-3; TRBD2 matches at 9 bases. The CDR3 is 14 amino acids. The germline gives CDR1 WNHNN, CDR2 SYGVQD (reference sequence). The V segment lost 5 bases and the J segment 7 bases; nucleotides outside the gene matches: 7. CDR3: CASSSAGGPNTQYF. The CDR3 nucleotides are TGCGCCAGCAGTTCGGCGGGGGGGCCAAATACGCAGTATTTT.

This chain connects TRBV11-2 to TRBJ2-1, with TRBD2 matching 7 bases. The CDR3 spans 17 residues. The J segment lost 8 bases and the V segment lost 1 base, leaving 14 bases of the junction unmatched. Germline lookup yields CDR1 SGHAT and CDR2 FQNNGV. The DNA for the CDR3 is TGTGCCAGCAGCTTAGTACAAGGCGCGGGAGTCGTCGATGAGCAGTTCTTC. This gives the protein CASSLVQGAGVVDEQFF. The full variable domain, its missing parts supplied by reference TRBV11-2 and TRBJ2-1, is EAGVAQSPRYKIIEKRQSVAFWCNPISGHATLYWYQQILGQGPKLLIQFQNNGVVDDSQLPKDRFSAERLKGVDSTLKIQPAKLEDSAVYLCASSLVQGAGVVDEQFFGPGTRLTVL.